This record looks at one TCR beta chain sequence and its context. Clones were read by immunoSEQ multiplex PCR, and TCRdb kept only the in-frame ones, dropping some. Among fewer than 700,000 clones, around 89% were seen once, and the ten largest hold approximately 0.011%. This sample was included in a study of shared T cell receptors in the human thymus. These same data were also listed under a study on human thymus T cells. That investigation notes: Gene usage (both V and J) appeared biased in thymic and blood repertoires.

This TCR came from a boy under two years old with a congenital heart defect. Material for sequencing was thymocytes.

The CDR3 here is CATSLPEGGMDTQYF. For the CDR3, the DNA is TGTGCCACCAGCCTTCCTGAGGGAGGCATGGATACGCAGTATTTT. The rearrangement uses TRBV15 and TRBJ2-3; TRBD2 is a possible D gene (6 bases). This CDR3 comprises 15 residues. Germline-derived CDR1 and CDR2 are LNHNV and YYDKDF (reference sequence). The V gene lost 5 bases and the J gene lost 6 bases, with 18 bases spanning the gap.